Reported below is one T cell receptor beta chain. The sample comes from a study of Graves' ophthalmopathy and Graves' hyperthyroidism. V was pared by 3 bases and J by 6 bases, with 15 bases between. There are 15 residues in the CDR3. Germline CDR1 reads MGHDK; CDR2 reads SYGVNS. Amplification targeted the TCR beta CDR3 regions, with RNA transcripts as the source material. Investigators did first-round RT-PCR with HTBI primers, then second-round multiplex PCR. TCRdb re-analysed the multiplex PCR reads in MiXCR, keeping a single row per CDR3 protein. The sample lists about 500,000 distinct CDR3 sequences; under 45% were seen once. Eligible hyperthyroidism cases comprised new diagnoses of under 2 months' duration in individuals aged 18 to 65. None of the included patients had other autoimmune diseases, uncontrolled infections, pregnancy or lactation, as these led to exclusion. Diagnostic conclusions were grounded in clinical symptoms, serum thyroxine, TRAb, thyroid ultrasound and orbital computed tomography.

Sequenced material: peripheral blood or thyroid tissue (not recorded which). The gene calls are TRBV25-1 and TRBJ1-3; D gene uncertain. The sequence came from an adult man with Graves' hyperthyroidism. The CDR3 coding sequence is TGTGCCAGCAGTGATAAGAACAGCGCCGAAAACACCATATATTTT. It encodes CASSDKNSAENTIYF.